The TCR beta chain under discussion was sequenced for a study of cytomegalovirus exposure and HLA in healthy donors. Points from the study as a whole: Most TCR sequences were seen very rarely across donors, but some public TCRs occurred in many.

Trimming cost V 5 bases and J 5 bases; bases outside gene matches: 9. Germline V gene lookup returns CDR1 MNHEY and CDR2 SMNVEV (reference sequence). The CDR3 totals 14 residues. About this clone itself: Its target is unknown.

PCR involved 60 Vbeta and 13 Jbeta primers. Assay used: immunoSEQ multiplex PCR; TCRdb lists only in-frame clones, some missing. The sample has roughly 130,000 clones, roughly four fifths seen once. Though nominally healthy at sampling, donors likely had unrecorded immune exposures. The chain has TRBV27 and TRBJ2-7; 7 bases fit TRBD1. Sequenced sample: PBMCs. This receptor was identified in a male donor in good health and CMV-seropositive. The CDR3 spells CASSPMTGLDEQYF. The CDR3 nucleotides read TGTGCCAGCAGTCCAATGACAGGGTTAGACGAGCAGTACTTC.